Sequencing of this T cell receptor (beta chain) was carried out in a study of OX40 agonist ivuxolimab in advanced cancers. Study-wide context: Ivuxolimab, which targeted the costimulatory receptor OX40 (CD134), was an agonistic, fully human IgG2 monoclonal antibody. Peripheral TCRbeta sequencing was intended to test whether TCR sequence diversity was altered and clonal T-cell expansion was caused by ivuxolimab. Intravenous ivuxolimab was administered to patients every 2 weeks at six dose levels: 0.01, 0.1, 0.3, 1.5, 3 and 10 mg/kg. The monotherapy dose-escalation portion (N of about 50 patients) of the phase I ivuxolimab trial is reported in the paper. Among the 50 to 55 dose-escalation patients, approximately 20 had hepatocellular carcinoma, around 15 melanoma, 9 renal cell carcinoma and 9 head and neck cancer. Prior anti-PD-1, anti-PD-L1 or anti-CTLA-4 therapy was permitted, and approximately 40% of dose-escalation patients had received checkpoint inhibitors. In the dose-escalation cohort, roughly 82% of patients were male, and the mean age was 60 years with a range of roughly 20 to 80. Three dose-escalation patients achieved partial responses, one with hepatocellular carcinoma and two with cutaneous melanoma. What the work shows at the level of the full study, not this receptor alone: Low levels of normalized T-cell clonal expansion were also seen in some patients who did not respond. At doses from 0.1 to 3.0 mg/kg, clonal expansion was seen in both CD4+ and CD8+ blood T cells between baseline and week 6. The antigen specificity of the clonally expanded peripheral T cells was not determined. After ivuxolimab, expanded clones were on average more numerous among CD8+ T cells than among CD4+ T cells. In the 0.1-3.0 mg/kg groups, partial responders had among the lowest normalized peripheral clonal expansion, particularly in CD8+ T cells.

For sequencing of the TCRbeta CDR3 region, genomic DNA was extracted from the sorted cells. TCRbeta CDR3 regions were sequenced using the immunoSEQ Assay. Held by TCRdb, this immuneACCESS table contains in-frame sequences only and omits some clones. Under half of the omission traces to an unresolved V gene where checked; the cause of the rest is unknown. The table for this sample lists about 78,000 clones; about 80% of them were counted only once. The ten most abundant clones make up 0.4% to 0.55% of the sample. Concerning this clone itself: Its antigen is still unknown. One base away there is no much larger clone; base qualities are not given.

Unmatched junction bases come to 4, with V trimmed by 5 bases and J by 4 bases. From the cysteine through the phenylalanine, the CDR3 covers 13 amino acids. Only the CDR3 region is kept as DNA, spanning 39 bases read in frame from base 1. Based on the germline V gene, the CDR1 and CDR2 sequences are SGHAT and FQNNGV. Patients with a history of autoimmune disease or receiving systemic immunosuppression were excluded from the trial. Peripheral blood for TCR sequencing was collected from all dose cohorts at baseline, on cycle 4 day 1, and on cycle 7 day 1. Samples were obtained from an open-label, multicenter, first-in-human phase I dose-escalation trial of ivuxolimab. Adults with locally advanced or metastatic melanoma, renal cell, hepatocellular, or head and neck squamous cell carcinoma were enrolled in the trial. Before TCR sequencing, CD4+ T cells and CD8+ T cells from peripheral blood were sorted into separate populations.

Sequences were derived from CD4+ or CD8+ T cells sorted from blood, sampled in a trial of the OX40 agonist ivuxolimab. This TCR was recovered from an adult with an advanced solid tumor such as melanoma, head and neck, liver or kidney cancer. The rearranged segments are TRBV11-2 and TRBJ1-2; 7 middle bases align to TRBD1. The CDR3 protein is CASSGDSFYGYTF. The DNA reads as follows: TGTGCCAGCAGCGGGGACAGTTTCTATGGCTACACCTTC. The full variable domain, completed from the reference TRBV11-2 and TRBJ1-2 proteins outside the CDR3, reads EAGVAQSPRYKIIEKRQSVAFWCNPISGHATLYWYQQILGQGPKLLIQFQNNGVVDDSQLPKDRFSAERLKGVDSTLKIQPAKLEDSAVYLCASSGDSFYGYTFGSGTRLTVV.